The rows below give T cell receptor beta chains drawn from one sample of a study of blood T cell repertoires in COVID-19. Sequencing was performed with immunoSEQ multiplex PCR; in TCRdb, only in-frame clones are kept and a portion is missing. The sample has about 190,000 clones, around three quarters seen once. Sequencing was carried out using PBMCs or T cells enriched from blood (not recorded which). All receptors come from a woman between 45 and 65 years old with acute COVID-19. Both conserved end residues are part of each CDR3. Each record gives: D gene, J gene, clone size, V gene, CDR3 protein, CDR3 DNA. A D gene is named only where the DNA matches it firmly. Expanded clones get a size class; other rows say once, few or many, or leave the size out.

d_call: TRBD1; j_call: TRBJ2-1; clone_size: -; v_call: TRBV2; cdr3_aa: CASSIDRGNEQFF; cdr3_nt: TGTGCCAGCAGCATCGACAGGGGGAATGAGCAGTTCTTC
d_call: -; j_call: TRBJ2-3; clone_size: -; v_call: TRBV5-1; cdr3_aa: CASSLGGGEMTQYF; cdr3_nt: TGCGCCAGCAGCTTGGGGGGCGGGGAGATGACGCAGTATTTT
d_call: TRBD1; j_call: TRBJ1-2; clone_size: -; v_call: TRBV6-5; cdr3_aa: CASSYQAGGIYGYTF; cdr3_nt: TGTGCCAGCAGTTACCAGGCAGGGGGCATCTATGGCTACACCTTC
d_call: TRBD2; j_call: TRBJ2-1; clone_size: -; v_call: TRBV28; cdr3_aa: CASRGVAVREQFF; cdr3_nt: TGTGCCAGCCGGGGGGTTGCGGTGAGGGAGCAGTTCTTC
d_call: TRBD2; j_call: TRBJ2-5; clone_size: -; v_call: TRBV7-2; cdr3_aa: CASSFSASGETQYF; cdr3_nt: TGTGCCAGCAGCTTTTCTGCTAGCGGAGAGACCCAGTACTTC
d_call: -; j_call: TRBJ1-2; clone_size: -; v_call: TRBV5-4; cdr3_aa: CASSFTSGYGYTF; cdr3_nt: TGTGCCAGCAGCTTCACCAGTGGCTATGGCTACACCTTC
d_call: -; j_call: TRBJ1-6; clone_size: -; v_call: TRBV3-1/TRBV3-2; cdr3_aa: CASSLTNRVSPLHF; cdr3_nt: TGTGCCAGCAGCTTAACAAACAGGGTTTCACCCCTCCACTTT
d_call: TRBD1; j_call: TRBJ2-2; clone_size: -; v_call: TRBV3-1/TRBV3-2; cdr3_aa: CATRTGSNTGELFF; cdr3_nt: TGTGCCACCAGGACAGGGTCGAACACCGGGGAGCTGTTTTTT
d_call: -; j_call: TRBJ2-3; clone_size: -; v_call: TRBV18; cdr3_aa: CASSPQGTGGDTQYF; cdr3_nt: TGTGCCAGCTCACCACAAGGGACTGGGGGTGATACGCAGTATTTT
d_call: TRBD2; j_call: TRBJ2-5; clone_size: few; v_call: TRBV7-9; cdr3_aa: CASTPGLALQETQYF; cdr3_nt: TGTGCCAGCACCCCGGGACTAGCCCTACAAGAGACCCAGTACTTC
d_call: -; j_call: TRBJ1-1; clone_size: -; v_call: TRBV9; cdr3_aa: CASSPGWALNTEAFF; cdr3_nt: TGTGCCAGCAGCCCAGGGTGGGCACTGAACACTGAAGCTTTCTTT
d_call: -; j_call: TRBJ2-1; clone_size: -; v_call: TRBV24-1; cdr3_aa: CATQTASSGLANNEQFF; cdr3_nt: TGTGCCACCCAGACCGCATCCTCGGGACTCGCTAACAATGAGCAGTTCTTC
d_call: -; j_call: TRBJ1-4; clone_size: -; v_call: TRBV5-1; cdr3_aa: CASSASRGEKLFF; cdr3_nt: TGCGCCAGCAGCGCCAGTCGGGGTGAAAAACTGTTTTTT
d_call: -; j_call: TRBJ2-2; clone_size: -; v_call: TRBV14; cdr3_aa: CASSLQNTGELFF; cdr3_nt: TGTGCCAGCAGCCTTCAGAACACCGGGGAGCTGTTTTTT
d_call: TRBD2; j_call: TRBJ2-1; clone_size: -; v_call: TRBV14; cdr3_aa: CASSHPAFGRERGAHNEQFF; cdr3_nt: TGTGCCAGCAGCCACCCCGCCTTCGGTCGGGAGCGGGGGGCACACAATGAGCAGTTCTTC
d_call: TRBD1; j_call: TRBJ1-5; clone_size: -; v_call: TRBV10-3; cdr3_aa: CAISPTGESNQPQHF; cdr3_nt: TGTGCCATCAGCCCTACAGGGGAGAGCAATCAGCCCCAGCATTTT
d_call: -; j_call: TRBJ1-4; clone_size: -; v_call: TRBV28; cdr3_aa: CASSLSGTAVNEKLFF; cdr3_nt: TGTGCCAGCAGTTTATCGGGAACGGCAGTAAATGAAAAACTGTTTTTT
d_call: -; j_call: TRBJ1-6; clone_size: -; v_call: TRBV4-3; cdr3_aa: CASSQEWRRSNSPLHF; cdr3_nt: TGCGCCAGCAGCCAAGAGTGGAGACGGAGTAATTCACCCCTCCACTTT
d_call: -; j_call: TRBJ1-1; clone_size: -; v_call: TRBV3-1/TRBV3-2; cdr3_aa: CASSQGTSWGLNTEAFF; cdr3_nt: TGTGCCAGCAGCCAAGGAACGTCGTGGGGCTTGAACACTGAAGCTTTCTTT
d_call: -; j_call: TRBJ1-4; clone_size: -; v_call: TRBV19; cdr3_aa: CASNSRTATNEKLFF; cdr3_nt: TGTGCCAGTAATAGTCGGACAGCAACTAATGAAAAACTGTTTTTT
d_call: TRBD1; j_call: TRBJ1-5; clone_size: -; v_call: TRBV28; cdr3_aa: CASSHEQGAYSNQPQHF; cdr3_nt: TGTGCCAGCAGTCACGAACAGGGGGCTTATAGCAATCAGCCCCAGCATTTT
d_call: TRBD1; j_call: TRBJ1-1; clone_size: -; v_call: TRBV28; cdr3_aa: CASSELMGDREAFF; cdr3_nt: TGTGCCAGCAGTGAGCTCATGGGGGACAGAGAAGCTTTCTTT
d_call: -; j_call: TRBJ2-2; clone_size: -; v_call: TRBV5-1; cdr3_aa: CASSLETGQNTGELFF; cdr3_nt: TGCGCCAGCAGCTTGGAGACAGGACAGAACACCGGGGAGCTGTTTTTT
d_call: TRBD1; j_call: TRBJ1-1; clone_size: -; v_call: TRBV7-2; cdr3_aa: CASSWDGTGTNTEAFF; cdr3_nt: TGTGCCAGCAGCTGGGATGGGACAGGGACCAACACTGAAGCTTTCTTT
d_call: -; j_call: TRBJ1-2; clone_size: -; v_call: TRBV19; cdr3_aa: CASSITINYGYTF; cdr3_nt: TGTGCCAGTAGTATCACAATTAACTATGGCTACACCTTC
d_call: -; j_call: TRBJ1-5; clone_size: -; v_call: TRBV6-6; cdr3_aa: CASSSTSQPQHF; cdr3_nt: TGTGCCAGCAGTTCAACCAGTCAGCCCCAGCATTTT
d_call: TRBD1; j_call: TRBJ1-2; clone_size: few; v_call: TRBV6-5; cdr3_aa: CASTVGQGDGYTF; cdr3_nt: TGTGCCAGCACCGTGGGACAGGGGGATGGCTACACCTTC
d_call: TRBD1; j_call: TRBJ1-2; clone_size: -; v_call: TRBV5-1; cdr3_aa: CASSGGQGALYGYTF; cdr3_nt: TGCGCCAGCAGCGGTGGACAGGGGGCTCTCTATGGCTACACCTTC
d_call: -; j_call: TRBJ1-3; clone_size: -; v_call: TRBV7-6; cdr3_aa: CASSPAASSGNTIYF; cdr3_nt: TGTGCCAGCAGCCCGGCCGCTAGCTCTGGAAACACCATATATTTT
d_call: -; j_call: TRBJ1-6; clone_size: few; v_call: TRBV4-2; cdr3_aa: CASSPISSYNSPLHF; cdr3_nt: TGTGCCAGCAGCCCCATTAGCTCCTATAATTCACCCCTCCACTTT
d_call: -; j_call: TRBJ1-1; clone_size: few; v_call: TRBV4-3; cdr3_aa: CASSQVMRDTEAFF; cdr3_nt: TGCGCCAGCAGCCAAGTGATGAGGGACACTGAAGCTTTCTTT
d_call: TRBD1; j_call: TRBJ1-2; clone_size: -; v_call: TRBV7-9; cdr3_aa: CASSLEGAGRENGYTF; cdr3_nt: TGTGCCAGCAGCTTAGAGGGGGCAGGGCGGGAAAATGGCTACACCTTC
d_call: TRBD2; j_call: TRBJ2-1; clone_size: -; v_call: TRBV28; cdr3_aa: CASSYRGGGDEQFF; cdr3_nt: TGTGCCAGCAGTTACCGGGGGGGCGGCGATGAGCAGTTCTTC
d_call: TRBD1; j_call: TRBJ1-2; clone_size: once; v_call: TRBV11-2; cdr3_aa: CASSHGQGASYGYTF; cdr3_nt: TGTGCCAGCAGCCATGGACAGGGTGCTTCCTATGGCTACACCTTC
d_call: -; j_call: TRBJ1-5; clone_size: -; v_call: TRBV7-9; cdr3_aa: CATGGTWEPQHF; cdr3_nt: TGTGCCACGGGGGGCACTTGGGAGCCCCAGCATTTT
d_call: TRBD1; j_call: TRBJ1-4; clone_size: -; v_call: TRBV7-2; cdr3_aa: CASRGQGHEKLFF; cdr3_nt: TGTGCCAGCAGAGGACAGGGTCATGAAAAACTGTTTTTT
d_call: -; j_call: TRBJ2-3; clone_size: -; v_call: TRBV6-5; cdr3_aa: CASQTGRTDTQYF; cdr3_nt: TGTGCCAGCCAGACAGGCCGCACAGATACGCAGTATTTT
d_call: -; j_call: TRBJ1-2; clone_size: -; v_call: TRBV9; cdr3_aa: CASSVASGVNGYTF; cdr3_nt: TGTGCCAGCAGCGTAGCTTCAGGGGTGAATGGCTACACCTTC
d_call: -; j_call: TRBJ2-2; clone_size: -; v_call: TRBV7-2; cdr3_aa: CASSLYPSRIGGELFF; cdr3_nt: TGTGCCAGCAGCTTATATCCTAGCAGAATTGGCGGGGAGCTGTTTTTT
d_call: TRBD2; j_call: TRBJ2-5; clone_size: once; v_call: TRBV11-3; cdr3_aa: CASSLGRREGVQETQYF; cdr3_nt: TGTGCCAGCAGCTTGGGGCGGCGGGAGGGGGTCCAAGAGACCCAGTACTTC
d_call: TRBD2; j_call: TRBJ2-1; clone_size: -; v_call: TRBV7-2; cdr3_aa: CASTRGEYNEQFF; cdr3_nt: TGTGCCAGCACGCGGGGGGAATACAATGAGCAGTTCTTC
d_call: -; j_call: TRBJ1-4; clone_size: -; v_call: TRBV27; cdr3_aa: CASSLTADSEKLFF; cdr3_nt: TGTGCCAGCAGTTTAACGGCAGACAGTGAAAAACTGTTTTTT
d_call: -; j_call: TRBJ1-1; clone_size: few; v_call: TRBV28; cdr3_aa: CASSFLVGGSTEAFF; cdr3_nt: TGTGCCAGCAGTTTCCTGGTGGGCGGGTCGACTGAAGCTTTCTTT
d_call: -; j_call: TRBJ1-2; clone_size: -; v_call: TRBV3-1/TRBV3-2; cdr3_aa: CASSQVQLANYGYTF; cdr3_nt: TGTGCCAGCAGCCAAGTACAGTTAGCTAACTATGGCTACACCTTC
d_call: -; j_call: TRBJ1-5; clone_size: -; v_call: TRBV4-1; cdr3_aa: CASSQDQGPYQPQHF; cdr3_nt: TGCGCCAGCAGCCAAGATCAGGGCCCTTATCAGCCCCAGCATTTT